A selection of T cell receptor beta chains follows, all from one sample in a study of blood T cell repertoires in COVID-19. The protocol was immunoSEQ multiplex PCR, while the TCRdb copy is restricted to in-frame clones and leaves out a portion. Here the sample spans 80,000 or so clones, 75% to 90% being singletons. The sequencing sample was made of peripheral blood. These receptors came from a human donor in a cohort sampled during active COVID-19. Both conserved end residues are part of each CDR3. D genes are given only for firm matches.

TRBD2 TRBV7-3 CASSLTYGGTSGRDNTQYF
NA TRBV19 CASSPGHNYEQYF
NA TRBV11-3 CASSLRGGSSSYNSPLHF
NA TRBV21-1 CASSKGSGSNQPQHF
TRBD1 TRBV9 CASSAPPGQSNAQFF
NA TRBV6-5 CASSLSGSPLHF
NA TRBV18 CASSPLGTRGLGEAFF
TRBD1 TRBV11-3 CASSFPGQGAITGELFF
TRBD2 TRBV11-2 CASSGGYTDTQYF
NA TRBV10-3 CATNDGRPNEKLFF
TRBD2 TRBV24-1 CATSDRRGVAYNEQFF
TRBD1 TRBV2 CASSELGQGAETQYF
TRBD2 TRBV18 CASSPLAGDLNEQFF
NA TRBV6-2/TRBV6-3 CASSSQGFFQPQHF
TRBD2 TRBV15 CATSRGGSRPADTQYF
TRBD1 TRBV10-3 CAIRTGNYGYTF
NA TRBV3-1/TRBV3-2 CATCSWESFYEQYF
NA TRBV29-1 CSVEDRRAAKNIQYF